The 12 T cell receptor beta chains listed next were all sequenced from one sample in a study of neurological immune-mediated disorders. A single record per CDR3 protein comes from TCRdb applying MiXCR to the 5' RACE reads. The data contain tens of thousands of distinct CDR3 sequences, around 6% of them seen just once; the ten biggest clones take up around 0.52%. The sample consisted of CD4+ T cells from blood. Receptors originate from a woman aged 40 to 55 in good health.

This clonotype was detected ten times or more. The DNA of the CDR3 is TGCGCCAGCAGCCCGACCGCCGGAAGCAATCAGCCCCAGCATTTT. As protein: CASSPTAGSNQPQHF. V is TRBV5-1 and J is TRBJ1-5; D gene ambiguous. Trimming shortened V by 4 bases and J by 1 base, and 12 bases separated the two germline ends. The CDR3 is 15 residues long. Germline CDR1 is SGHRS and CDR2 is YFSETQ. The full variable domain, rest sourced from reference TRBV5-1 and TRBJ1-5, is KAGVTQTPRYLIKTRGQQVTLSCSPISGHRSVSWYQQTPGQGLQFLFEYFSETQRNKGNFPGRFSGRQFSNSRSEMNVSTLELGDSALYLCASSPTAGSNQPQHFGDGTRLSIL.

This clonotype was picked up many times. The J gene is TRBJ1-5, the V gene TRBV15; no clear D gene. CDR3 length equals 16 residues. The germline V gene has CDR1 LNHNV and CDR2 YYDKDF (reference sequence). The V and J ends lost 6 bases and 4 bases respectively, with 19 bases between them. The CDR3 is CATSSMIRVPNQPQHF. CDR3 DNA sequence: TGTGCCACCAGTTCGATGATCCGGGTCCCAAATCAGCCCCAGCATTTT.

The rearrangement uses TRBV7-2 and TRBJ1-2; no clear D gene. Germline values: CDR1 SGHTA, CDR2 FQGNSA. The CDR3 length is 15 residues. Trimming removed 1 base from V and 0 bases from J, with 9 bases in between. The CDR3 protein is CASSLDGNTNYGYTF. DNA for the CDR3: TGTGCCAGCAGCTTAGATGGGAACACTAACTATGGCTACACCTTC.

This clonotype is classed as medium-sized. The gene calls are TRBV20-1 and TRBJ1-5; D is ambiguous. Germline values: CDR1 DFQATT, CDR2 SNEGSKA (reference sequence). Trimming stripped 2 bases from V and 3 bases from J, with 20 bases between. The CDR3 runs 17 residues. The CDR3 sequence is CSARNRGGRRINQPQHF. CDR3 nucleotide sequence: TGCAGTGCTAGAAATCGCGGAGGCAGGAGGATCAATCAGCCCCAGCATTTT.

V usage is TRBV5-1 and J usage is TRBJ2-7; TRBD2 aligns across 11 bases. V trimming: 0 bases; J trimming: 4 bases; junction bases outside the gene matches: 3. Germline V CDR1 and CDR2: SGHRS, YFSETQ. The CDR3 has 15 residues. CDR3 protein: CASSLGTSGFYEQYF. CDR3 coding DNA: TGCGCCAGCAGCTTGGGGACTAGCGGGTTTTACGAGCAGTACTTC.

At least ten counts were recorded for this clonotype. V usage is TRBV29-1 and J usage is TRBJ2-2; 7 bases match TRBD2. The V gene's germline CDR1 is SQVTM and CDR2 ANQGSEA. The CDR3 is 14 amino acids. The J segment lost 1 base and the V segment lost 6 bases, leaving 5 bases of the junction unmatched. CDR3 in DNA: TGCAGCGTATCGGGACTATTGAACACCGGGGAGCTGTTTTTT. It codes for CSVSGLLNTGELFF.

This clonotype came up many times. This sequence joins TRBV7-8 and TRBJ1-1; TRBD1 is a possible D gene (6 bases). The CDR3 runs 15 residues. V lost 5 bases and J 4 bases, leaving 17 bases between the germline ends. The germline CDR1 and CDR2 sequences are SGHVS and FQNEAQ. The DNA of the CDR3 is TGTGCCAGCAGCCCGGCGACAGGCTTGGGCACTGAAGCTTTCTTT. The encoded protein is CASSPATGLGTEAFF.

Many counts were recorded for this clonotype. The chain has TRBV7-2 and TRBJ2-7, with D possibly being TRBD2 (6 bases). The length of the CDR3 is 12 residues. CDR1 and CDR2 (germline): SGHTA, FQGNSA. The V and J ends lost 5 bases and 4 bases respectively, with 9 bases between them. This chain's CDR3 is CASSMTSYEQYF. The DNA of the CDR3 is TGTGCCAGCAGCATGACTAGTTACGAGCAGTACTTC. Looking up the rest from reference TRBV7-2 and TRBJ2-7 gives the full variable domain: GAGVSQSPSNKVTEKGKDVELRCDPISGHTALYWYRQSLGQGLEFLIYFQGNSAPDKSGLPSDRFSAERTGGSVSTLTIQRTQQEDSAVYLCASSMTSYEQYFGPGTRLTVT.

This clonotype was picked up many times. The chain couples TRBV7-2 to TRBJ1-2; tentatively, D is TRBD1 (5 bases). Trimming removed 5 bases from V and 3 bases from J, with 10 bases in between. The CDR3 extends over 13 amino acids. The germline CDR1 and CDR2 sequences are SGHTA and FQGNSA. CDR3 in DNA: TGTGCCAGCAGCCCACAGGTCGACTATGGCTACACCTTC. Its translation is CASSPQVDYGYTF.

This clonotype was observed at least ten times. The genes are TRBV29-1 and TRBJ2-2; a possible D gene is TRBD2 (5 bases). Germline V gives CDR1 SQVTM, CDR2 ANQGSEA. The germline V and J ends were trimmed by 5 bases and 5 bases, with 15 bases remaining between them. CDR3 length: 14 residues. CDR3 bases: TGCAGCGTTTCCGGACTCCACAATACCGGGGAGCTGTTTTTT. It encodes CSVSGLHNTGELFF.

The chain couples TRBV9 to TRBJ2-7; 14 nucleotides align to TRBD2. Germline V gene sequence: CDR1 SGDLS, CDR2 YYNGEE. V trimming: 6 bases; J trimming: 5 bases; junction bases outside the gene matches: 10. The CDR3 covers 16 residues. CDR3 residues: CASTTTGLAGENEQYF. In DNA, the CDR3 is TGTGCCAGCACCACCACGGGACTAGCGGGAGAGAACGAGCAGTACTTC.

This clonotype was detected ten times or more. The rearrangement uses TRBV27 and TRBJ1-2, with D hard to call. The germline V gene encodes CDR1 MNHEY and CDR2 SMNVEV (reference sequence). This CDR3 is 15 amino acids long. With 3 bases removed from V and 6 bases from J, the gap between germline ends came to 17 bases. Written as DNA, the CDR3 is TGTGCCAGCAGTTTTCTCTCGAGGCGTGGAAATGGCTACACCTTC. Amino acid sequence: CASSFLSRRGNGYTF.